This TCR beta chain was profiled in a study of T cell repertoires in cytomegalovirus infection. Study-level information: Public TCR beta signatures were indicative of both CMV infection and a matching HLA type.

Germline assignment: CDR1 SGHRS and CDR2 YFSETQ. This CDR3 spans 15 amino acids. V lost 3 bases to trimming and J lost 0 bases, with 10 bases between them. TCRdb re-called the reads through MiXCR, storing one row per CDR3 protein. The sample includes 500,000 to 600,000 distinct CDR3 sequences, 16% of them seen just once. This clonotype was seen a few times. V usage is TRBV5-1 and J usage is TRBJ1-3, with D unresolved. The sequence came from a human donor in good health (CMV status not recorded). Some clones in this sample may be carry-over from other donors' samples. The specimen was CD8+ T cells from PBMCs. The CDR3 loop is CASSSDKTSGNTIYF. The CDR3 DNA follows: TGCGCCAGCAGCTCCGACAAGACCTCTGGAAACACCATATATTTT.